The 27 T cell receptor beta chains below come from one sample, sequenced in a study of blood T cell repertoires in COVID-19. Assay used: immunoSEQ multiplex PCR; TCRdb lists only in-frame clones, some missing. The sample contains roughly 77,000 clones, about four fifths of which appear only once. The sample consisted of peripheral blood. The receptor set was obtained from a man in his fifties or sixties with COVID-19, enrolled during active disease.

V and J are TRBV18 and TRBJ2-7; D is unclear. This CDR3 has 12 residues. The V gene's germline CDR1 is KGHSH and CDR2 LQKENI. V was clipped by 2 bases and J by 2 bases, with 4 bases between them. Here the CDR3 reads CASSPSAYEQYF. The CDR3 nucleotides are TGTGCCAGCTCACCATCAGCCTACGAGCAGTACTTC. The whole variable domain, filled in from reference TRBV18 and TRBJ2-7, reads NAGVMQNPRHLVRRRGQEARLRCSPMKGHSHVYWYRQLPEEGLKFMVYLQKENIIDESGMPKERFSAEFPKEGPSILRIQQVVRGDSAAYFCASSPSAYEQYFGPGTRLTVT.

This clone turned up a few times. V is TRBV19 and J is TRBJ2-4; unclear D gene. This CDR3 is built from 15 residues. Trimming left V 0 bases short and J 0 bases short, with 6 bases between. Germline CDR1 is LNHDA and CDR2 is SQIVND (reference sequence). The CDR3 here is CASSIDKSAKNIQYF. DNA of the CDR3: TGTGCCAGTAGTATAGATAAATCAGCCAAAAACATTCAGTACTTC.

A single count supports this clone. This chain connects TRBV19 to TRBJ2-3, with 8 bases that match TRBD1. Germline lookup yields CDR1 LNHDA and CDR2 SQIVND (reference sequence). CDR3 length: 15 amino acids. V lost 4 bases to trimming and J lost 1 base; unmatched junction nucleotides: 4. The CDR3 DNA sequence: TGTGCCAGTAGTAGGGGCAGGGGGCGCACAGATACGCAGTATTTT. Encoded protein: CASSRGRGRTDTQYF.

The rearrangement uses TRBV7-3 and TRBJ2-1; 10 bases match TRBD1. J lost 6 bases, V lost 4 bases, and 3 bases had no gene match. Germline CDR1 SGHTA, CDR2 FQGTGA. This CDR3 comprises 14 residues. The CDR3 DNA reads as TGTGCCAGCAGCTCGGGACAGGGGATCAATGAGCAGTTCTTC. Residues: CASSSGQGINEQFF.

This sequence joins TRBV6-5 and TRBJ1-1, with a tentative D call TRBD1 (6 bases). The V and J ends lost 0 bases and 3 bases respectively, with 14 bases between them. CDR3 length: 16 amino acids. CDR1 and CDR2 from the germline V gene are MNHEY and SVGAGI. CDR3 amino acids: CASSYSNAGADTEAFF. CDR3 sequence (DNA): TGTGCCAGCAGTTACTCGAACGCAGGGGCAGACACTGAAGCTTTCTTT.

This chain connects TRBV5-4 to TRBJ1-2; 10 bases align to TRBD1. This CDR3 spans 15 amino acids. Germline CDR1 SGHNT, CDR2 YYREEE (reference sequence). V trimming: 0 bases; J trimming: 2 bases; junction bases outside the gene matches: 1. The CDR3 DNA sequence: TGTGCCAGCAGCTTGGCGGGACAGGGGAACTATGGCTACACCTTC. Its protein product is CASSLAGQGNYGYTF.

This clone was counted a few times. The V call is TRBV11-3, the J call TRBJ2-2, with 14 bases that match TRBD2. CDR1 and CDR2 from the germline V gene are SGHNT and YENEEA. V lost 3 bases to trimming and J lost 3 bases; unmatched junction nucleotides: 9. CDR3 length: 19 residues. The CDR3 reads CASSLEGLAGVGDTGELFF. The CDR3 bases are TGTGCCAGCAGCTTGGAGGGACTAGCGGGAGTCGGGGACACCGGGGAGCTGTTTTTT.

V is TRBV9 and J is TRBJ2-3; D perhaps matches TRBD2 (6 bases). V was cut by 4 bases and J by 4 bases, with 13 bases left in between. The CDR3 has 14 amino acids. Germline assignment: CDR1 SGDLS and CDR2 YYNGEE. For the CDR3, the DNA is TGTGCCAGCAGCCCCCGACTAGAGGCAGATACGCAGTATTTT. Translating gives CASSPRLEADTQYF. The full variable domain, completed using reference TRBV9 and TRBJ2-3, is DSGVTQTPKHLITATGQRVTLRCSPRSGDLSVYWYQQSLDQGLQFLIQYYNGEERAKGNILERFSAQQFPDLHSELNLSSLELGDSALYFCASSPRLEADTQYFGPGTRLTVL.

CDR3 amino acids: CAWSVPGAGGLFGELFF. In DNA form, the CDR3 reads TGTGCCTGGAGTGTACCCGGAGCGGGAGGTCTCTTCGGGGAGCTGTTTTTT. The chain joins TRBV30 to TRBJ2-2, with 9 bases aligning to TRBD2. The J segment lost 7 bases and the V segment lost 0 bases, leaving 12 bases of the junction unmatched. Germline assignment: CDR1 GTSNPN and CDR2 SVGIG (reference sequence). This CDR3 has 17 amino acids.

The rearrangement links TRBV7-9 to TRBJ1-2; 9 bases are shared with TRBD1. This CDR3 contains 14 residues. Germline V gene data show CDR1 as SEHNR and CDR2 as FQNEAQ (reference sequence). J was trimmed by 5 bases and V by 4 bases; bases with no gene match: 5. CDR3: CASSWGTGSYGYTF. In DNA, the CDR3 is TGTGCCAGCAGCTGGGGGACAGGGAGTTATGGCTACACCTTC. The whole variable domain, remainder taken from reference TRBV7-9 and TRBJ1-2, is DTGVSQNPRHKITKRGQNVTFRCDPISEHNRLYWYRQTLGQGPEFLTYFQNEAQLEKSRLLSDRFSAERPKGSFSTLEIQRTEQGDSAMYLCASSWGTGSYGYTFGSGTRLTVV.

In this sample, this clone turned up once. The DNA for the CDR3 is TGTGCCAGCAGCCAGGCTCAGGAACAGGGAAGGAAAAAACTGTTTTTT. Its protein product is CASSQAQEQGRKKLFF. The rearrangement links TRBV14 to TRBJ1-4, with D possibly being TRBD1 (6 bases). The CDR3 runs 16 residues. Trimming stripped 3 bases from V and 9 bases from J, with 20 bases between. Per germline, CDR1 SGHDN and CDR2 FVKESK.

The chain employs TRBV1 and TRBJ1-2; the DNA was not used to check the table's D call, TRBD1. TRBV1 is shown as a pseudogene. This CDR3 has 13 amino acids. DNA of the CDR3: TGCACCATCCCCACAGGGGGGCTCTATGGCTACACCTTC. Protein sequence: CTIPTGGLYGYTF.

The CDR3 DNA reads TGTGCCAGCTCACTCCTCCGGGACAGCCCCTACGAGCAGTACTTC. Its protein product is CASSLLRDSPYEQYF. V and J are TRBV18 and TRBJ2-7; 7 nucleotides align to TRBD1. From germline, CDR1 is KGHSH and CDR2 LQKENI. This CDR3 spans 15 amino acids. V dropped 4 bases and J dropped 2; count of bases not matched to a gene: 8. The whole variable domain, remainder taken from reference TRBV18 and TRBJ2-7, is NAGVMQNPRHLVRRRGQEARLRCSPMKGHSHVYWYRQLPEEGLKFMVYLQKENIIDESGMPKERFSAEFPKEGPSILRIQQVVRGDSAAYFCASSLLRDSPYEQYFGPGTRLTVT.

This rearrangement joins TRBV4-2 to TRBJ1-2, with no clear D. Germline lookup yields CDR1 LGHNA and CDR2 YNFKEQ. V was shortened by 0 bases and J by 2 bases, with 10 bases between the two germline ends. This CDR3 has 15 amino acids. Here the CDR3 reads CASSQDWTSNYGYTF. The CDR3 coding sequence is TGTGCCAGCAGCCAAGATTGGACTTCGAACTATGGCTACACCTTC.

V is TRBV5-5 and J is TRBJ2-2, with 9 bases aligning to TRBD1. CDR1 and CDR2 from the germline V gene are SGHKS and YYEKEE (reference sequence). The CDR3 extends over 15 amino acids. The trim removed 4 bases at V and 7 bases at J, leaving 8 bases unmatched. The CDR3 DNA reads as TGTGCCAGCAGCGTTAACAGGGGGCGGGTCGGGGAGCTGTTTTTT. Protein sequence: CASSVNRGRVGELFF.

This clone was picked up a small number of times. The chain has TRBV19 and TRBJ1-4, with 7 bases aligning to TRBD1. The ends lost 8 bases at V and 0 bases at J; junction bases unmatched: 12. The length of the CDR3 is 17 residues. Germline CDR1 and CDR2: LNHDA and SQIVND (reference sequence). The CDR3 spells CASRDSGYRATNEKLFF. The CDR3 DNA follows: TGTGCCAGTCGGGACAGCGGTTACCGCGCAACTAATGAAAAACTGTTTTTT. Together with reference TRBV19 and TRBJ1-4, the CDR3 gives the full variable domain: DGGITQSPKYLFRKEGQNVTLSCEQNLNHDAMYWYRQDPGQGLRLIYYSQIVNDFQKGDIAEGYSVSREKKESFPLTVTSAQKNPTAFYLCASRDSGYRATNEKLFFGSGTQLSVL.

This clone was counted between two and nine times. This CDR3 is CASSFRQRQGITDTQYF. The DNA for the CDR3 is TGTGCCAGCAGCTTCCGACAAAGGCAGGGAATTACAGATACGCAGTATTTT. V gene TRBV5-5 combines with J gene TRBJ2-3; TRBD1 might be the D (5 bases). Trimming left V 2 bases short and J 3 bases short, with 19 bases between. The V gene's germline CDR1 is SGHKS and CDR2 YYEKEE (reference sequence). The CDR3 extends over 17 amino acids.

This clone has just one count. This chain uses TRBV2 with TRBJ2-5; TRBD1 matches 8 bases. The V gene's germline CDR1 is SNHLY and CDR2 FYNNEI. V gave up 7 bases and J gave up 5 bases; unmatched junction bases: 12. The CDR3 is made up of 15 amino acids. This chain's CDR3 is CASKATTGERETQYF. The CDR3 DNA reads as TGTGCCAGCAAGGCAACGACAGGGGAAAGGGAGACCCAGTACTTC.

The J gene is TRBJ2-7, the V gene TRBV5-1; 8 positions agree with TRBD1. The V gene's germline CDR1 is SGHRS and CDR2 YFSETQ. The CDR3 contains 13 residues. V was pared by 2 bases and J by 6 bases, with 4 bases of the junction left unmatched. The CDR3 is CASSFDRGGEQYF. CDR3 DNA sequence: TGCGCCAGCAGCTTCGACAGGGGAGGCGAGCAGTACTTC.

This clone was seen a handful of times. The rearrangement joins TRBV5-1 to TRBJ1-5, with TRBD1 identical over 8 bases. This CDR3 comprises 15 residues. The J segment lost 4 bases and the V segment lost 4 bases, leaving 7 bases of the junction unmatched. Germline CDR1 is SGHRS and CDR2 is YFSETQ. CDR3 amino acids: CASSETGAFNQPQHF. The CDR3 DNA sequence: TGCGCCAGCAGCGAGACAGGGGCCTTTAATCAGCCCCAGCATTTT.

The genes are TRBV9 and TRBJ2-3; 8 bases map to TRBD2. The V gene end was trimmed by 0 bases and the J gene end by 7 bases; junction bases not matched to a gene: 7. This CDR3 is built from 15 residues. Germline CDR1 reads SGDLS; CDR2 reads YYNGEE. CDR3 in amino acids: CASSVGTSLLNTQYF. The CDR3 DNA sequence: TGTGCCAGCAGCGTAGGGACTAGCCTACTCAATACGCAGTATTTT.

The chain uses TRBV19 and TRBJ2-4, with TRBD2 identical over 8 bases. Trimming cost V 8 bases and J 8 bases; bases outside gene matches: 14. The CDR3 totals 15 residues. Germline V lookup: CDR1 LNHDA, CDR2 SQIVND (reference sequence). The CDR3, as DNA: TGTGCCAGTTCCTCCAACCGGGGCGGGAGGTACATTCAGTACTTC. Protein sequence: CASSSNRGGRYIQYF.

The chain links TRBV6-5 to TRBJ1-2; D remains unclear. V lost 6 bases and J 4 bases, leaving 15 bases between the germline ends. The germline CDR1 and CDR2 sequences are MNHEY and SVGAGI. The CDR3 loop spans 14 amino acids. CDR3 coding DNA: TGTGCCAGCAGAATCGGGGTTGGTACCTATGGCTACACCTTC. This translates into CASRIGVGTYGYTF.

This clone was detected many times. J is TRBJ2-2 and V is TRBV5-6, with 9 bases aligning to TRBD2. CDR1 is SGHDT and CDR2 is YYEEEE in the germline V gene. The CDR3 contains 17 residues. The J segment lost 7 bases and the V segment lost 2 bases, leaving 12 bases of the junction unmatched. CDR3: CASSFLGREGQDGELFF. The CDR3 nucleotides are TGTGCCAGCAGCTTCTTGGGGCGGGAGGGCCAGGACGGGGAGCTGTTTTTT.

V usage is TRBV9 and J usage is TRBJ1-2, with D uncertain. Per the germline V gene, CDR1 is SGDLS and CDR2 is YYNGEE. The V gene lost 4 bases and the J gene lost 8 bases, with 21 bases spanning the gap. The CDR3 is 15 residues long. The CDR3 loop is CASSTPMGGSEGYTF. CDR3 in DNA: TGTGCCAGCAGCACCCCGATGGGAGGGTCGGAGGGCTACACCTTC.

The V gene is TRBV5-5, the J gene TRBJ2-1, with TRBD2 matching 9 bases. CDR1 SGHKS and CDR2 YYEKEE come from the germline V gene (reference sequence). With V trimmed by 4 bases and J by 3 bases, 11 bases remained unmatched. This CDR3 region has 17 residues. The CDR3 bases are TGTGCCAGCAGCCTAAACTTAGCGGGGGTGAACTACAATGAGCAGTTCTTC. Translation: CASSLNLAGVNYNEQFF. Looking up the rest from reference TRBV5-5 and TRBJ2-1 gives the full variable domain: DAGVTQSPTHLIKTRGQQVTLRCSPISGHKSVSWYQQVLGQGPQFIFQYYEKEERGRGNFPDRFSARQFPNYSSELNVNALLLGDSALYLCASSLNLAGVNYNEQFFGPGTRLTVL.

The chain joins TRBV14 to TRBJ2-1; 10 bases are a match to TRBD1. The V segment lost 3 bases and the J segment 2 bases; nucleotides outside the gene matches: 4. Germline CDR1 reads SGHDN; CDR2 reads FVKESK. The length of the CDR3 is 16 residues. The CDR3, as DNA: TGTGCCAGCAGCCACCCCGGGACAGGGGCCTACAATGAGCAGTTCTTC. Protein: CASSHPGTGAYNEQFF.